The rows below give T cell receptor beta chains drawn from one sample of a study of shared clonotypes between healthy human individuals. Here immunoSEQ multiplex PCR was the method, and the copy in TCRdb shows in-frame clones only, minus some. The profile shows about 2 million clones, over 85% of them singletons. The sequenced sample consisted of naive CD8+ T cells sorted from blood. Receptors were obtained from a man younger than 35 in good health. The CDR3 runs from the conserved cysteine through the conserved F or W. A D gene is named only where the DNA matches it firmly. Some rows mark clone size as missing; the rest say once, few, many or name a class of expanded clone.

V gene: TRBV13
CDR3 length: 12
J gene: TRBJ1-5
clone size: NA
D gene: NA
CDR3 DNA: TGTGCCAGCAGCCAGGGGAATCAGCCCCAGCATTTT
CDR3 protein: CASSQGNQPQHF

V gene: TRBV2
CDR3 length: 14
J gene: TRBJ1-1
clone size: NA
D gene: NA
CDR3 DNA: TGTGCCAGCAGTGAGTACAGGGTGAACACTGAAGCTTTCTTT
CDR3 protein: CASSEYRVNTEAFF

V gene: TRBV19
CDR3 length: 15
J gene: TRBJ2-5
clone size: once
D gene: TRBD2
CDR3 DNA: TGTGCCAGTAGTATAGCTAGCGGGGGGCTCGCGACCCAGTACTTC
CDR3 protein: CASSIASGGLATQYF

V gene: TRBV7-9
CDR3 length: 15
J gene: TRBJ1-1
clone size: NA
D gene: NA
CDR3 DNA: TGTGCCAGCAGCTTAGAGGGATGGGAAAGCACTGAAGCTTTCTTT
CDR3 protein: CASSLEGWESTEAFF

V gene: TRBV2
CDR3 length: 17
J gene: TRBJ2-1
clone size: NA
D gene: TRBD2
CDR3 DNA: TGTGCCAGCAGTGCTAGCGGGGGGGCCTCGTTTGTGAGTGAGCAGTTCTTC
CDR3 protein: CASSASGGASFVSEQFF

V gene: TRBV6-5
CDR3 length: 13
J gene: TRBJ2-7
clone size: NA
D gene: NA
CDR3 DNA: TGTGCCAGCAGTTACGGGCGGGGCACCGAGCAGTACTTC
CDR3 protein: CASSYGRGTEQYF

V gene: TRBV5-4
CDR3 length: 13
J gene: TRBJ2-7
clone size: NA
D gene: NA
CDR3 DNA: TGTGCCAGCAGTCCTCTGAACTCCTACGAGCAGTACTTC
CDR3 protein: CASSPLNSYEQYF

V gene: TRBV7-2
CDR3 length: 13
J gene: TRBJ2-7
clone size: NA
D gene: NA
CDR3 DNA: TGTGCCAGCAGCTTAGTCCCGGAGCGGGAGCAGTACTTC
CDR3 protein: CASSLVPEREQYF

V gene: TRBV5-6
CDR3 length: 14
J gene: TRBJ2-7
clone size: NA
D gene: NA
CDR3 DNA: TGTGCCAGCAGCTTGGAAGGAGGGGCAGACGAGCAGTACTTC
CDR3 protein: CASSLEGGADEQYF

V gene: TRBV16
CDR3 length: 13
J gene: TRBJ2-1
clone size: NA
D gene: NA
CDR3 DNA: TGTGCCAGCAGCCAATCGGAGGCCCGTGAGCAGTTCTTC
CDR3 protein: CASSQSEAREQFF

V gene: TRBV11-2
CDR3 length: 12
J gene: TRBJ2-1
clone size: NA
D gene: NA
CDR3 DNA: TGTGCCAGCAGCTTAGATGCGGTTGAGCAGTTCTTC
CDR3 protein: CASSLDAVEQFF

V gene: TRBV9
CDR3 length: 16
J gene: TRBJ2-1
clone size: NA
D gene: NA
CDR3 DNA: TGTGCCAGCAGCCCCACCCGAGGTAGCTTGGTCAATGAGCAGTTCTTC
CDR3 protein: CASSPTRGSLVNEQFF

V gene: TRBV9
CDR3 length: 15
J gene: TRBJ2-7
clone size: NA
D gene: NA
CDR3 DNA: TGTGCCAGCAGCCCTGGCGGTTCTCTTCCCTACGAGCAGTACTTC
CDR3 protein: CASSPGGSLPYEQYF

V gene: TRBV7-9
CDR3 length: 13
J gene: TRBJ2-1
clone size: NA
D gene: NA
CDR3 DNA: TGTGCCAGCAGCTCACTAGCCGAGGATGAGCAGTTCTTC
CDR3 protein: CASSSLAEDEQFF

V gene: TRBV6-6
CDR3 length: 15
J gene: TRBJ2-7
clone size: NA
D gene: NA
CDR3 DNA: TGTGCCAGCAGCTTACAACGGGACGGCACCTACGAGCAGTACTTC
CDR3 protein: CASSLQRDGTYEQYF

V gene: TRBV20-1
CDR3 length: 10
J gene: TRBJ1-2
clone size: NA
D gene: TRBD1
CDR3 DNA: TGCAGCTCAGGGGGGAATGGCTACACCTTC
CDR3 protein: CSSGGNGYTF

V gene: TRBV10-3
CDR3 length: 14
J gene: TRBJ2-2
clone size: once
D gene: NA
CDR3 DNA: TGTGCCATCAGTGATCCGGACAGAGCCGGGGAGCTGTTTTTT
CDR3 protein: CAISDPDRAGELFF

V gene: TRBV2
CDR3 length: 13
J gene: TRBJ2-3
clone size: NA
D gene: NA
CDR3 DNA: TGTGCCAGCATCAACGTTAACGCAGATACGCAGTATTTT
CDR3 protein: CASINVNADTQYF

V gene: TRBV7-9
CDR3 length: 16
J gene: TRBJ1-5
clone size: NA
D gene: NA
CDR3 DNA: TGTGCCAGCAGCCCCAGCGGAGGGGCTAGCAATCAGCCCCAGCATTTT
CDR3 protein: CASSPSGGASNQPQHF

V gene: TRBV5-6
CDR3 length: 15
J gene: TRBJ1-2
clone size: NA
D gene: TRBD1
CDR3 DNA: TGTGCCAGCAGCTCGACGAGACAGGGTACCTATGGCTACACCTTC
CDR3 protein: CASSSTRQGTYGYTF

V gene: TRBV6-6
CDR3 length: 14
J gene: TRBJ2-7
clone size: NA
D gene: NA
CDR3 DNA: TGTGCCAGCAGTTACGGGGGGGCTTCCTACGAGCAGTACTTC
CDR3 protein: CASSYGGASYEQYF

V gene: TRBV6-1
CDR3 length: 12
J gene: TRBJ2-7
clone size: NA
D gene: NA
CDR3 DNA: TGTGCCAGCAGTGAAATAGGGGACGAGCAGTACTTC
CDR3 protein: CASSEIGDEQYF

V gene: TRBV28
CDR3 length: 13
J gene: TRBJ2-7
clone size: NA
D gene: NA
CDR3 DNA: TGTGCCAGCAGTTCGACAGGAACCTACGAGCAGTACTTC
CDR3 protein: CASSSTGTYEQYF

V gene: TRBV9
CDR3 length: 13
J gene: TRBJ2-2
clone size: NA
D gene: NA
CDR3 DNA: TGTGCCAGCAGCGTATCCCAGTCCGGGGAGCTGTTTTTT
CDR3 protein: CASSVSQSGELFF

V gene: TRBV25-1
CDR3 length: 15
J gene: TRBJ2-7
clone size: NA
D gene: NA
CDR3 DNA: TGTGCCAGCAGTGAATCCAGGGCGCCTGTCTACGAGCAGTACTTC
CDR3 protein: CASSESRAPVYEQYF

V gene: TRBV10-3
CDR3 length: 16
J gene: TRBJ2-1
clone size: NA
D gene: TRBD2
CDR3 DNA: TGTGCCATCAGTGAGCCCGGCGGGAGCTCCTACAATGAGCAGTTCTTC
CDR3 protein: CAISEPGGSSYNEQFF

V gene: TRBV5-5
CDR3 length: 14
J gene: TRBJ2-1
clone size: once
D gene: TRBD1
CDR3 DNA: TGTGCCAGCAGCCGAGGGACAGGGTACAATGAGCAGTTCTTC
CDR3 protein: CASSRGTGYNEQFF

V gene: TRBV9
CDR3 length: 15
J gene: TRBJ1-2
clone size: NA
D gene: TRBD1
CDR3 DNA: TGTGCCAGCAGCGTAGGGGACAGCTCATTCTATGGCTACACCTTC
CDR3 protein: CASSVGDSSFYGYTF

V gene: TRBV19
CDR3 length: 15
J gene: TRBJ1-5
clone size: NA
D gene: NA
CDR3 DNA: TGTGCCAGTAGTATAGGACCCTTGAAGAATCAGCCCCAGCATTTT
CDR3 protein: CASSIGPLKNQPQHF

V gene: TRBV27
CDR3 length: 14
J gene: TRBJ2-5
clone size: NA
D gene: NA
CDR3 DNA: TGTGCCAGCAGTTTACGGTCTGGGGGGGAGACCCAGTACTTC
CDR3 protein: CASSLRSGGETQYF

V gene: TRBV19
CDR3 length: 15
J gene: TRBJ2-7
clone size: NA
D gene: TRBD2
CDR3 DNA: TGTGCCAGTAGCCCGTTGGGAGGGGACCCCTACGAGCAGTACTTC
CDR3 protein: CASSPLGGDPYEQYF

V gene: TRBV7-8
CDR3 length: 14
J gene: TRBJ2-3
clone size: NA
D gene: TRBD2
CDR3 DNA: TGTGCCAGCAGCTTAGAGGCTAGCGGAGATACGCAGTATTTT
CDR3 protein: CASSLEASGDTQYF

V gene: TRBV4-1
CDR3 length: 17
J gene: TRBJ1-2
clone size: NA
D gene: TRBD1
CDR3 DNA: TGCGCCAGCAGCCAAGAGACAGGGGGCCTCTTAAACTATGGCTACACCTTC
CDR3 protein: CASSQETGGLLNYGYTF

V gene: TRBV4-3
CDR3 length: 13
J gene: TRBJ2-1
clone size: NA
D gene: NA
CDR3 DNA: TGCGCCAGCAGCCAAGTATGGCTGGATGAGCAGTTCTTC
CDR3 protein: CASSQVWLDEQFF

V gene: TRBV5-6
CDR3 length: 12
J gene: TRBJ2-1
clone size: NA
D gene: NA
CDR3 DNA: TGTGCCAGCAGTTCATTAGAAAATGAGCAGTTCTTC
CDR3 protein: CASSSLENEQFF

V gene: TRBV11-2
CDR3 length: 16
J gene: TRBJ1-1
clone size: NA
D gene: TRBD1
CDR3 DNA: TGTGCCAGCAGCCCGGCGGGGGAGGGGGCGAGCACTGAAGCTTTCTTT
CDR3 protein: CASSPAGEGASTEAFF

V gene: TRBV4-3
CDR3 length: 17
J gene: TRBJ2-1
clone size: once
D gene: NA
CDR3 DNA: TGCGCCAGCAGCCAGAATCTATTGAGACTAGACTACAATGAGCAGTTCTTC
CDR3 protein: CASSQNLLRLDYNEQFF

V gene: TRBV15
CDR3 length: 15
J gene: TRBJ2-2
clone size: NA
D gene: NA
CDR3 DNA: TGTGCCACCAGCCATCCAGGGGGGGACACCGGGGAGCTGTTTTTT
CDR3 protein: CATSHPGGDTGELFF

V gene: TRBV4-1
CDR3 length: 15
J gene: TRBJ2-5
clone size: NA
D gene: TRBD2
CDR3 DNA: TGCGCCAGCAGCCAAGCTCCGGGACTAGCGGGGGCCCAGTACTTC
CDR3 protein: CASSQAPGLAGAQYF

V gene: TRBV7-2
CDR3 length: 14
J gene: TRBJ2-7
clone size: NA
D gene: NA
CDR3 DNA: TGTGCCAGCAGCTTAGAACCCGAGGGCTACGAGCAGTACTTC
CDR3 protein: CASSLEPEGYEQYF

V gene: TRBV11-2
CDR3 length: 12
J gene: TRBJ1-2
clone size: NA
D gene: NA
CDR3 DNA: TGTGCCAGCAGCTTAGATAAGGCTTTCTACACCTTC
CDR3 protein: CASSLDKAFYTF

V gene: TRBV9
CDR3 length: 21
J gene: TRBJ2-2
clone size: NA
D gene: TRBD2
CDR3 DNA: TGTGCCAGCAGCGGCCTACAAGCGGGGGGCCTGACTCATGGGAGCACCGGGGAGCTGTTTTTT
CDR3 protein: CASSGLQAGGLTHGSTGELFF

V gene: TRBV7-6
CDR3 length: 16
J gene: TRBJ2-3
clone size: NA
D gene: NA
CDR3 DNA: TGTGCCAGCAGCCCTGTAGACTTCCTTAGCACAGATACGCAGTATTTT
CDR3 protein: CASSPVDFLSTDTQYF

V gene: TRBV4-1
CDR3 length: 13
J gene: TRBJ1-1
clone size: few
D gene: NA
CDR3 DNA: TGCGCCAGCAGCCAAGTGGGGACTCTTGAAGCTTTCTTT
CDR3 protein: CASSQVGTLEAFF

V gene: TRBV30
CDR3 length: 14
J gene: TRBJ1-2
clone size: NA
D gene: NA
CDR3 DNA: TGTGCCTGGAGCCCAGGACAGATTGTCTATGGCTACACCTTC
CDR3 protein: CAWSPGQIVYGYTF

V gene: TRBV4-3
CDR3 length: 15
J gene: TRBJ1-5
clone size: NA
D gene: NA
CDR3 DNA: TGCGCCAGCAGCCAAGATCGGCGGATCAATCAGCCCCAGCATTTT
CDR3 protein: CASSQDRRINQPQHF

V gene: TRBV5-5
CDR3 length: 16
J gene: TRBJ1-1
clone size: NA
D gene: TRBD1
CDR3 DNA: TGTGCCAGCAGCTTGGTCTGGGACAGGGGGAGCACTGAAGCTTTCTTT
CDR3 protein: CASSLVWDRGSTEAFF

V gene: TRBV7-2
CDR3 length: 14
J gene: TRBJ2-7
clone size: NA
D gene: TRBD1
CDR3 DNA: TGTGCCAGCAGCCCGGCGGACAGGTCCTACGAGCAGTACTTC
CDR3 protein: CASSPADRSYEQYF

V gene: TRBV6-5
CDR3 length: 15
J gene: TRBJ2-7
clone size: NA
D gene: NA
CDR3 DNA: TGTGCCAGCGGCCTAACAGGGTCAGTTACGTGGGAGCAGTACTTC
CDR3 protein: CASGLTGSVTWEQYF

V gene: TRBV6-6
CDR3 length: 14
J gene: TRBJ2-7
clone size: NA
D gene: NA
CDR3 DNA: TGTGCCAGCAGTTACTCGATGCAGGTTGACGAGCAGTACTTC
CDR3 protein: CASSYSMQVDEQYF

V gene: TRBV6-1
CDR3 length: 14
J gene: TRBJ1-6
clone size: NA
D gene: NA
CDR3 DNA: TGTGCCAGCAGTGAGCTGTGGGCAGACTCACCCCTCCACTTT
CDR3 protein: CASSELWADSPLHF

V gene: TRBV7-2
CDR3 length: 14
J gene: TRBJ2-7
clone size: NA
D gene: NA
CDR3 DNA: TGTGCCAGCAGCTTACTCAGGGACGCCTACGAGCAGTACTTC
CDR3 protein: CASSLLRDAYEQYF

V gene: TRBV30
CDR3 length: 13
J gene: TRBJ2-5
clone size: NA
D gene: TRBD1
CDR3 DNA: TGTGCCTGGAATATCGGGACAGCCGAGACCCAGTACTTC
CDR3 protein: CAWNIGTAETQYF

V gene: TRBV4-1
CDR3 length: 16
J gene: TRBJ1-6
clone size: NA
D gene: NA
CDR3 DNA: TGCGCCAGCAGCCCGTACTTGACAGAAAATAATTCACCCCTCCACTTT
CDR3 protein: CASSPYLTENNSPLHF

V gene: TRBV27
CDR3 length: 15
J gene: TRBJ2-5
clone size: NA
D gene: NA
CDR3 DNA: TGTGCCAGCAGACCCCTGGGACGTAGCCAAGAGACCCAGTACTTC
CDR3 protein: CASRPLGRSQETQYF

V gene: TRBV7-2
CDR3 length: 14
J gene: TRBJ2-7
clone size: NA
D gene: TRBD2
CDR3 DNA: TGTGCCAGCAGCTTAGCCCTAGCGGGAGACGAGCAGTACTTC
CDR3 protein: CASSLALAGDEQYF

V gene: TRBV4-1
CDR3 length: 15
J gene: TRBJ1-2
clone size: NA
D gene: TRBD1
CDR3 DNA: TGCGCCAGCAGCCAAGGGACAGGGAGGTTCCGTGGCTACACCTTC
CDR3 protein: CASSQGTGRFRGYTF

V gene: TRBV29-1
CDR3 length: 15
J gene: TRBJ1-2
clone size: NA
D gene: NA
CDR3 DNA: TGCAGCGTTGAAGAATGGGACGGTGACAACTATGGCTACACCTTC
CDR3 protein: CSVEEWDGDNYGYTF

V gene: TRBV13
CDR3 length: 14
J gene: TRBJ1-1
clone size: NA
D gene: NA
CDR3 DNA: TGTGCCAGCAGCTTAAGGCTACCGAACACTGAAGCTTTCTTT
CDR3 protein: CASSLRLPNTEAFF

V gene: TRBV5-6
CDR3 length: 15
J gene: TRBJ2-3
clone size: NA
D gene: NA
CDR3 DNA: TGTGCCAGCAGCTTGTGGGTGGGAAGCACAGATACGCAGTATTTT
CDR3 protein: CASSLWVGSTDTQYF